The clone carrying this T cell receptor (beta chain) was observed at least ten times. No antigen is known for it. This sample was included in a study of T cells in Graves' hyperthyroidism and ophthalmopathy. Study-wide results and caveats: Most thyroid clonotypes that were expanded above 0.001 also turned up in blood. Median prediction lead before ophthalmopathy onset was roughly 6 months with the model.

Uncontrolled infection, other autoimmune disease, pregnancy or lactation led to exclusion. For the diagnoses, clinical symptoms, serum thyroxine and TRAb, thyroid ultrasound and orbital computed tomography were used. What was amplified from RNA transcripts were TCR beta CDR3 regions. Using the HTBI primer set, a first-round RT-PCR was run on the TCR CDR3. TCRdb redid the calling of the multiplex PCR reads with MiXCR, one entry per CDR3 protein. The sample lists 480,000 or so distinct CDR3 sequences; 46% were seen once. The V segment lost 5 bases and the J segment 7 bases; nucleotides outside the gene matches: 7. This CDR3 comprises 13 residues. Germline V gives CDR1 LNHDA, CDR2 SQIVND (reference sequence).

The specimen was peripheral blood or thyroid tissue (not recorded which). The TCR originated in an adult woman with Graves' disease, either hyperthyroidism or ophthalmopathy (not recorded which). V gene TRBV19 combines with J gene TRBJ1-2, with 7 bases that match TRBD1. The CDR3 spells CASSSQGVGGYTF. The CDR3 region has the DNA TGTGCCAGTAGTTCTCAGGGGGTCGGTGGCTACACCTTC.